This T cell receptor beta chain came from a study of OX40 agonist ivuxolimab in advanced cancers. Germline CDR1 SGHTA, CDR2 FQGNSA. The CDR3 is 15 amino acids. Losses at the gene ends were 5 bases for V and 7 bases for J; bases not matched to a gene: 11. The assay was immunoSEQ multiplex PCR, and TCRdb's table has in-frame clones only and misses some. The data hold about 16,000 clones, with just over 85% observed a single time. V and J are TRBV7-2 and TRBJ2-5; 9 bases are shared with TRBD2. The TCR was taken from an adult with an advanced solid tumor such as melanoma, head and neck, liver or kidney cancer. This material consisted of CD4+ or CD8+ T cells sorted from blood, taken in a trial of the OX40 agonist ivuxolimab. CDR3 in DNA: TGTGCCAGCAGCACCGGTGCGGGGGGGCACGGGACCCAGTACTTC. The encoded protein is CASSTGAGGHGTQYF.